Given below is one TCR beta chain in context. What antigen it recognizes has not been identified. Base-call qualities are not available, and no considerably larger clone is one nucleotide away. The goal of deep resolution MiSeq sequencing was a depth between 1 in 1 million and 1 in 200,000 T cells, and coverage averaged 10x per clonotype. The immunoSEQ hsTCRB Kit was used to generate the TCR beta libraries. The published analysis was carried out like this. ImmunoSEQ Data Assistant and ImmunoSEQ Analyzer were used for data analysis, and V, D and J genes were assigned according to IMGT definitions. Clonality was computed as one minus normalized Shannon entropy of productive rearrangement frequencies, ranging from 0 to 1. Only overrepresented clonotypes making up at least 0.05% of each patient's repertoire were included in the public clonotype analysis. Some 12 age-matched healthy donor repertoires from immuneACCESS served as clonality controls. Entries here come from immuneACCESS through TCRdb and include only in-frame sequences with V and J called. Some clones fail to appear in such tables; in the studies checked, an unresolved V gene covers under half of the shortfall, and the cause of the remainder is unknown. V, J and clone size are those of that table, while D and trimming were read from the DNA. The sample yields some 200,000 clones; 70% were counted once. The top ten clones comprise roughly 5.8% of the sample.

From the cysteine up to the phenylalanine, the CDR3 has a length of 14 residues. Left in the record is the CDR3 DNA by itself, 42 bases read in frame from the first base. CDR1 and CDR2 are read off the germline V gene (reference sequence) as MNHEY and SMNVEV. V is shortened by 4 bases, J by 3 bases, and the region joining them spans 12 bases. The sample originates from a study of cytotoxic CD8 clonotypes in ibrutinib-treated CLL (dated by TCRdb to the early 2020s). About the full investigation: The cohort was composed of approximately 11 relapsed/refractory and about 15 treatment-naive patients; IGHV unmutated status was identified in some 17 patients. Partial responses were observed in some 24 patients and complete responses in 2; after a median follow-up of roughly 62 months, remission was maintained in approximately 14 patients and progression was observed in around twelve. Response samples were taken after a median of approximately eleven months on treatment, ranging from about 6 to 36 months. An average of about 260,000 productive templates and 94,082 productive rearrangements was obtained per sample. Longitudinal samples were available for about 30% of the roughly 90 trial participants. Cryopreserved peripheral blood mononuclear cells were collected before treatment, at response, and at either disease progression or sustained remission. All remission and progressive disease samples were collected while patients were still receiving ibrutinib.

Paper-wide results and their limitations: At ibrutinib response clonality went up, during sustained remission it held steady, and at progression it dropped back toward baseline. Sampling times were not matched between patients in sustained remission and patients whose disease was progressing, and lymph node repertoires were not examined. Public clonotypes were rare and either shrank or stayed stable during treatment, and the rise in clonality at ibrutinib response reflected expansion of private clonotypes. Baseline clonality exceeded that of age-matched healthy donors and correlated strongly with circulating CD8+ T-cell counts.

The time point label on this specimen signifies: about a year on ibrutinib. For TCR beta library preparation, around 2.1 micrograms of genomic DNA were extracted from the cryopreserved PBMCs. Longitudinal blood samples from CLL patients receiving ibrutinib monotherapy were subjected to high-throughput TCR beta sequencing. Patients were enrolled in a phase 2 open-label single-center ibrutinib monotherapy trial. This chain is built from TRBV27 and TRBJ1-2; TRBD1 is perhaps the D gene, given 5 matching bases. The specimen comprised PBMCs, sampled after 12 months of ibrutinib treatment. This sequence was found in a human donor with chronic lymphocytic leukemia. The CDR3 has the sequence CASSSQGGYYGYTF. DNA sequence: TGTGCCAGCAGTTCGCAGGGAGGTTACTATGGCTACACCTTC.